This T cell receptor beta chain stems from a study of OX40 agonist ivuxolimab in advanced cancers. J gave up 2 bases and V 5 bases, and 3 bases lay outside the gene matches. Germline V gives CDR1 MNHEY, CDR2 SMNVEV (reference sequence). The CDR3 runs 14 residues. This clone was observed a single time. Its antigen is not known. Patients with autoimmune history or systemic immunosuppression were excluded. General study points: The work left the antigen specificity of expanded peripheral T cells undetermined. Some nonresponders likewise displayed low normalized T-cell clonal expansion. Clones of CD4+ and CD8+ blood T cells grew by week 6 at doses of 0.1 to 3.0 mg/kg.

Produced via immunoSEQ multiplex PCR; TCRdb's table is partial and in-frame only. The table has about 77,000 clones, about 92% seen once; the top ten hold approximately 5%. The chain has TRBV27 and TRBJ2-3; 8 nucleotides align to TRBD2. The sequenced sample was CD4+ or CD8+ T cells sorted from blood, obtained in a trial of the OX40 agonist ivuxolimab. The clonotype was recovered from an adult with an advanced solid tumor such as melanoma, head and neck, liver or kidney cancer. CDR3 sequence: CASSKAGDTDTQYF. CDR3 nucleotide sequence: TGTGCCAGCAGTAAAGCGGGAGACACAGATACGCAGTATTTT.